These 16 T cell receptor beta chains were all obtained from the same sample, sequenced in a study of T cell responses to AZD1222 COVID-19 vaccine. Clones were sequenced by immunoSEQ multiplex PCR, and TCRdb holds only the in-frame ones, with some missing. This sample has 95,000 to 110,000 clones, with 75% to 95% found just once. Material: peripheral blood, obtained 28 days after the second AZD1222 dose. These receptors came from an adult who received the AZD1222 COVID-19 vaccine.

The genes are TRBV9 and TRBJ1-2, with 9 bases fitting TRBD1. Germline-derived CDR1 and CDR2 are SGDLS and YYNGEE. Germline trimming cut 4 bases from V and 4 bases from J; bases unmatched to any gene: 8. This CDR3 is 15 amino acids long. The CDR3 nucleotides are TGTGCCAGCAGCACACTACAGGGGGCGGGCTATGGCTACACCTTC. This codes for CASSTLQGAGYGYTF.

The chain recombines TRBV18 with TRBJ2-5; D not resolved. This CDR3 region has 12 residues. Looked up from germline, CDR1 is KGHSH and CDR2 is LQKENI. Trimming took 3 bases from V and 5 from J, leaving 7 bases between them. The CDR3 DNA reads TGTGCCAGCTCACCGAGTTTGGAGACCCAGTACTTC. It yields the protein CASSPSLETQYF.

The chain uses TRBV7-2 and TRBJ2-4; D is ambiguous. Per germline, CDR1 SGHTA and CDR2 FQGNSA. This CDR3 has 17 residues. Trimming pared 4 bases from V and 0 bases from J, leaving 16 bases between. The CDR3 here is CASSSTDTSGAKNIQYF. CDR3 DNA: TGTGCCAGCAGCTCAACCGACACCTCGGGAGCCAAAAACATTCAGTACTTC.

In DNA, the CDR3 is TGTGCCAGCAGTGAATTGGATCGGGGAAGCTATGGCTACACCTTC. This encodes CASSELDRGSYGYTF. This sequence joins TRBV2 and TRBJ1-2, with unresolved D. V lost 2 bases and J 4 bases, leaving 14 bases between the germline ends. The CDR3 contains 15 residues. The germline V gene encodes CDR1 SNHLY and CDR2 FYNNEI. Drawing the rest from reference TRBV2 and TRBJ1-2, the complete variable domain is EPEVTQTPSHQVTQMGQEVILRCVPISNHLYFYWYRQILGQKVEFLVSFYNNEISEKSEIFDDQFSVERPDGSNFTLKIRSTKLEDSAMYFCASSELDRGSYGYTFGSGTRLTVV.

The genes are TRBV11-2 and TRBJ2-1; D might be TRBD2 (6 bases). The V gene's germline CDR1 is SGHAT and CDR2 FQNNGV. Deletions cut 6 bases from V and 5 bases from J, with 20 bases between. The CDR3 runs to 16 residues. The CDR3 here is CASRLFLGEVDNEQFF. In DNA form, the CDR3 reads TGTGCCAGCAGGCTTTTCTTGGGGGAGGTCGACAATGAGCAGTTCTTC. The full variable domain, its missing parts supplied by reference TRBV11-2 and TRBJ2-1, is EAGVAQSPRYKIIEKRQSVAFWCNPISGHATLYWYQQILGQGPKLLIQFQNNGVVDDSQLPKDRFSAERLKGVDSTLKIQPAKLEDSAVYLCASRLFLGEVDNEQFFGPGTRLTVL.

This rearrangement joins TRBV5-1 to TRBJ2-2; 10 bases map to TRBD1. J gave up 4 bases and V 3 bases, and 3 bases lay outside the gene matches. This CDR3 region has 15 residues. Germline CDR1 reads SGHRS; CDR2 reads YFSETQ. The CDR3 reads CASSSGTGVTGELFF. CDR3 nucleotides: TGCGCCAGCAGCTCGGGGACAGGGGTCACCGGGGAGCTGTTTTTT. Filled out from reference TRBV5-1 and TRBJ2-2, the complete variable domain reads KAGVTQTPRYLIKTRGQQVTLSCSPISGHRSVSWYQQTPGQGLQFLFEYFSETQRNKGNFPGRFSGRQFSNSRSEMNVSTLELGDSALYLCASSSGTGVTGELFFGEGSRLTVL.

The J gene is TRBJ2-3, the V gene TRBV4-3; tentative D call: TRBD1 (5 bases). The CDR3 is 16 amino acids. V was clipped by 1 base and J by 2 bases, with 13 bases between them. The germline V gene has CDR1 LGHNA and CDR2 YSLEER. The CDR3 loop is CASSQVGALSTDTQYF. The CDR3 coding sequence is TGCGCCAGCAGCCAAGTAGGGGCCCTATCCACAGATACGCAGTATTTT.

The rearrangement links TRBV6-5 to TRBJ1-6; possibly TRBD1 for D (5 bases). Germline values: CDR1 MNHEY, CDR2 SVGAGI. The CDR3 is 14 residues long. Between the trimmed V and J ends, which lost 6 bases and 2 bases, there was a span of 8 bases. CDR3 amino acids: CASRRGAYNSPLHF. CDR3 in DNA: TGTGCCAGCAGAAGGGGCGCCTATAATTCACCCCTCCACTTT.

The genes are TRBV11-2 and TRBJ2-4; D might be TRBD2 (6 bases). With 2 bases removed from V and 4 bases from J, the gap between germline ends came to 12 bases. Germline V gene data show CDR1 as SGHAT and CDR2 as FQNNGV. The CDR3 covers 15 residues. The CDR3 DNA is TGTGCCAGCAGCTTACCGGGAGATGGGAAAAACATTCAGTACTTC. This encodes CASSLPGDGKNIQYF.

The chain joins TRBV28 to TRBJ1-6; no firm D call. The CDR3 is 15 amino acids. V gave up 2 bases and J gave up 0 bases, with 5 bases separating them. Germline V lookup: CDR1 MDHEN, CDR2 SYDVKM. The CDR3 spells CASSLTGSYNSPLHF. The CDR3 DNA reads as TGTGCCAGCAGTTTAACGGGCTCCTATAATTCACCCCTCCACTTT.

V usage is TRBV5-1 and J usage is TRBJ1-5, with 10 nucleotides matching TRBD1. After removal of 4 bases from V and 4 bases from J, the junction contained 2 bases not matched to a gene. CDR1 SGHRS and CDR2 YFSETQ come from the germline V gene. The length of the CDR3 is 14 residues. In nucleotides, the CDR3 is TGCGCCAGCAGCCCGGACAGGGGGAATCAGCCCCAGCATTTT. Residues: CASSPDRGNQPQHF. The full variable domain, its missing parts supplied by reference TRBV5-1 and TRBJ1-5, is KAGVTQTPRYLIKTRGQQVTLSCSPISGHRSVSWYQQTPGQGLQFLFEYFSETQRNKGNFPGRFSGRQFSNSRSEMNVSTLELGDSALYLCASSPDRGNQPQHFGDGTRLSIL.

The chain links TRBV28 to TRBJ2-2; D not certain. There are 13 residues in the CDR3. The germline V gene encodes CDR1 MDHEN and CDR2 SYDVKM. V dropped 8 bases and J dropped 3 bases, with 10 bases sitting between them. The CDR3 sequence is CASGHSDTGELFF. The CDR3 DNA follows: TGTGCCAGCGGGCACTCAGACACCGGGGAGCTGTTTTTT.

The genes are TRBV25-1 and TRBJ1-6; TRBD1 agrees at 7 bases. V lost 3 bases to trimming and J lost 4 bases; unmatched junction nucleotides: 3. The CDR3 extends over 15 amino acids. Germline loops: CDR1 MGHDK, CDR2 SYGVNS. CDR3 residues: CASSDWTGYNSPLHF. CDR3 nucleotide sequence: TGTGCCAGCAGTGATTGGACAGGATATAATTCACCCCTCCACTTT.

This clone was seen more than once but under ten times. This chain connects TRBV11-2 to TRBJ1-4; D may be TRBD1 (5 bases). The CDR3 has 15 residues. Germline lookup yields CDR1 SGHAT and CDR2 FQNNGV. V lost 4 bases and J 6 bases, leaving 15 bases between the germline ends. CDR3 sequence (DNA): TGTGCCAGCAGCTCCCAACGGGGGATAGATGAAAAACTGTTTTTT. Encoded protein: CASSSQRGIDEKLFF.

The V and J genes are TRBV5-6 and TRBJ1-2; 7 bases are shared with TRBD1. The CDR3 is made up of 15 amino acids. The germline gives CDR1 SGHDT, CDR2 YYEEEE. Unmatched junction bases numbered 6, after V lost 3 bases and J lost 1 base. CDR3: CASSCPGQDNYGYTF. The CDR3 bases are TGTGCCAGCAGCTGCCCCGGACAGGATAACTATGGCTACACCTTC.

The V and J genes are TRBV6-5 and TRBJ2-5; weak D call: TRBD2 (6 bases). Germline CDR1 reads MNHEY; CDR2 reads SVGAGI. V shed 8 bases and J shed 4 bases, with 14 bases lying between them. CDR3 length equals 13 residues. The CDR3 loop is CASAGLSVETQYF. The DNA of the CDR3 is TGTGCCAGCGCGGGACTCTCGGTAGAGACCCAGTACTTC.